This TCR beta chain is from a study of T cell responses to AZD1222 COVID-19 vaccine. TCRdb's copy holds only in-frame clones and misses some; the assay was immunoSEQ multiplex PCR. The repertoire holds approximately 160,000 clones, approximately 89% seen once, with approximately 4.8% in the top ten. Per the germline V gene, CDR1 is SNHLY and CDR2 is FYNNEI. The CDR3 has 16 residues. V was pared by 8 bases and J by 4 bases, with 21 bases between. This clone was detected only a few times. The receptor's source is an adult in good health. Sequenced here: peripheral blood, sampled on day 0 of AZD1222 vaccination. V is TRBV2 and J is TRBJ1-5; TRBD1 might be the D (5 bases). The CDR3 coding sequence is TGTGCCAGCTCCTACCCGGAGGGGCAGGGTAATCAGCCCCAGCATTTT. Translation gives CASSYPEGQGNQPQHF.